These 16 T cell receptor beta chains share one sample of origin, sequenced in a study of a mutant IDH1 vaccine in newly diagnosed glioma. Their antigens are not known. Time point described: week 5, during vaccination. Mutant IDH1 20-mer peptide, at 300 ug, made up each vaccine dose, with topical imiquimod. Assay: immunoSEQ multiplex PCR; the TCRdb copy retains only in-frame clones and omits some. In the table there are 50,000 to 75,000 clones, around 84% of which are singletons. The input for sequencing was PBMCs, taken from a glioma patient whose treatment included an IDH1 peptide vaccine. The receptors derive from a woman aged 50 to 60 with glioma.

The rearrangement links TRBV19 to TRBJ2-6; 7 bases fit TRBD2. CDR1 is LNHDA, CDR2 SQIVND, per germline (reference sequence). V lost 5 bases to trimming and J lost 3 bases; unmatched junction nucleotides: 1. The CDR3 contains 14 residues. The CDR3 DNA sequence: TGTGCCAGTAGTTCGGGGGGTGGGGCCAACGTCCTGACTTTC. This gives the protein CASSSGGGANVLTF.

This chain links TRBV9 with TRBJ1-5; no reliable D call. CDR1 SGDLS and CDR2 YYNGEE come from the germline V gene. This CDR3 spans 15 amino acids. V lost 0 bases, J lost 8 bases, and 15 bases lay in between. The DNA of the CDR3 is TGTGCCAGCAGCGTAGGGTCGTTGAATGGTGAGCCCCAGCATTTT. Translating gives CASSVGSLNGEPQHF.

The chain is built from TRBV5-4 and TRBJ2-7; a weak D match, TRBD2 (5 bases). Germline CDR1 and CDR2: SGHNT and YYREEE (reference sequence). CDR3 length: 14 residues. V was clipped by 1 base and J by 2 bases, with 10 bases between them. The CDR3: CASSLRGRTYEQYF. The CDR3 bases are TGTGCCAGCAGCTTGAGAGGGCGAACCTACGAGCAGTACTTC.

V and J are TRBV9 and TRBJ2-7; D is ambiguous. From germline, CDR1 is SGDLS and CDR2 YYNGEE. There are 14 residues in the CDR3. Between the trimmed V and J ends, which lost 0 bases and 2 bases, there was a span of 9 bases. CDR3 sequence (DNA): TGTGCCAGCAGCGTAGATGGCCGAGCCTACGAGCAGTACTTC. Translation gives CASSVDGRAYEQYF.

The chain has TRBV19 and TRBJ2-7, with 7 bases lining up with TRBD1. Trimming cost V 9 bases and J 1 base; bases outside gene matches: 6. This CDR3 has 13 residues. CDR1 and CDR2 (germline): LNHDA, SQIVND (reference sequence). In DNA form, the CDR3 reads TGTGCCAGCCGACAGGGTACGTCCTACGAGCAGTACTTC. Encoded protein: CASRQGTSYEQYF.

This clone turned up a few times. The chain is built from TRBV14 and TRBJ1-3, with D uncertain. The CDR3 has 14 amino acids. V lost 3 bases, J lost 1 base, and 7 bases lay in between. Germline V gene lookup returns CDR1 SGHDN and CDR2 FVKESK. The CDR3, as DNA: TGTGCCAGCAGCCATCTTGGTTCTGGAAACACCATATATTTT. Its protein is CASSHLGSGNTIYF.

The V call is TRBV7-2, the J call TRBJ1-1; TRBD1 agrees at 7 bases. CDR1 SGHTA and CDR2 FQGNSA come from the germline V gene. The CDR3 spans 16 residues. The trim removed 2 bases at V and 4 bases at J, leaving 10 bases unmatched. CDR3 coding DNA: TGTGCCAGCAGCTTACCCCTTGGTGCAGGGGGCACTGAAGCTTTCTTT. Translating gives CASSLPLGAGGTEAFF.

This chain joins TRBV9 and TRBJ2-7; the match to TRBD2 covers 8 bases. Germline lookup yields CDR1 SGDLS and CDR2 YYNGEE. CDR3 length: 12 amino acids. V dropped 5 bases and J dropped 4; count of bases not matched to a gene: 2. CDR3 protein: CASSSGTYEQYF. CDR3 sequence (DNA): TGTGCCAGCAGTAGCGGGACGTACGAGCAGTACTTC.

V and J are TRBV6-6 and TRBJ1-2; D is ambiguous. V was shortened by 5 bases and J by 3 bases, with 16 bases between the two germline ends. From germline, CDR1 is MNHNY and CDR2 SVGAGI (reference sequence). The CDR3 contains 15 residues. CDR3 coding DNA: TGTGCCAGCAGTGCCGGGTCCGGGAGAGACTATGGCTACACCTTC. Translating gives CASSAGSGRDYGYTF.

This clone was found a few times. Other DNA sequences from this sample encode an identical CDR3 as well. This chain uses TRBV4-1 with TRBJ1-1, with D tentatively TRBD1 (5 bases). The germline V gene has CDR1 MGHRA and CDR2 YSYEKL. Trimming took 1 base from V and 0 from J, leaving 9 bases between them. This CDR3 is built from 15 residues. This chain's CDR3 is CASSQGRGMNTEAFF. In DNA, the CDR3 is TGCGCCAGCAGCCAAGGCCGGGGGATGAACACTGAAGCTTTCTTT.

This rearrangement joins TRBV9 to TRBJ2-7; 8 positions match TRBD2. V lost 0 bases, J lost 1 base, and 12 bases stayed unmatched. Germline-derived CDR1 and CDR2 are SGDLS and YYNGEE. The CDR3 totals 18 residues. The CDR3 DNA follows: TGTGCCAGCAGCGTAGCTACGACGGGAACTAGCGGTTCCTACGAGCAGTACTTC. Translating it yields CASSVATTGTSGSYEQYF.

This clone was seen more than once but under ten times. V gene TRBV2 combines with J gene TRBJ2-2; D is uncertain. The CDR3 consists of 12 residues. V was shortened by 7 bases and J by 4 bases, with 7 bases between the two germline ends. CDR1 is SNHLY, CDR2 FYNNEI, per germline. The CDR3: CASNRVTGELFF. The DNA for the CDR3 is TGTGCCAGCAATCGAGTCACCGGGGAGCTGTTTTTT.

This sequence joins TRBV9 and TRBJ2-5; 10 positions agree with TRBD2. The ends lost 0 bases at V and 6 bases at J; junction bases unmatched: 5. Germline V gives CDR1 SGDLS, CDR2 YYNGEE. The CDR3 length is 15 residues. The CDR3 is CASSVGSSGGQTQYF. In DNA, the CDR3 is TGTGCCAGCAGCGTAGGGTCTAGCGGGGGCCAGACCCAGTACTTC.

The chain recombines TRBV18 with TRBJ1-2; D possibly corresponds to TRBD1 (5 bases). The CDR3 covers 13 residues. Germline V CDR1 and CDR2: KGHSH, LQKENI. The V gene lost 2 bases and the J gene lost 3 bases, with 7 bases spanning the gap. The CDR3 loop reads CASSPETDYGYTF. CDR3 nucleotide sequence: TGTGCCAGCTCACCAGAGACAGACTATGGCTACACCTTC.

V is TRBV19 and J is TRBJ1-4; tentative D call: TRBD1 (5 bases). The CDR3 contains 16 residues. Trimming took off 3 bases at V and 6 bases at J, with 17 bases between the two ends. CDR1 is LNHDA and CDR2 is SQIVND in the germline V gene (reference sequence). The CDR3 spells CASSIGQVGVHEKLFF. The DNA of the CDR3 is TGTGCCAGTAGTATCGGACAAGTGGGAGTCCATGAAAAACTGTTTTTT. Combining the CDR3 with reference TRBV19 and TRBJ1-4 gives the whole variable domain DGGITQSPKYLFRKEGQNVTLSCEQNLNHDAMYWYRQDPGQGLRLIYYSQIVNDFQKGDIAEGYSVSREKKESFPLTVTSAQKNPTAFYLCASSIGQVGVHEKLFFGSGTQLSVL.

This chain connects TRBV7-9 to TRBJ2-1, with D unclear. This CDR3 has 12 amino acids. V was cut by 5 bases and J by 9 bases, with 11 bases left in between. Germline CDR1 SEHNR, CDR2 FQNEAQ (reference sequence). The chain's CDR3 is CASSLKAGEQFF. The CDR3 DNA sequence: TGTGCCAGCAGCCTTAAGGCAGGTGAGCAGTTCTTC. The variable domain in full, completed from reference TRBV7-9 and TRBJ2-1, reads DTGVSQNPRHKITKRGQNVTFRCDPISEHNRLYWYRQTLGQGPEFLTYFQNEAQLEKSRLLSDRFSAERPKGSFSTLEIQRTEQGDSAMYLCASSLKAGEQFFGPGTRLTVL.